This T cell receptor beta chain was sequenced in a study of PD-1 blockade in classical Hodgkin lymphoma. Study in general: Nivolumab was given intravenously to patients at 3 mg/kg every 2 weeks. Findings and caveats of the study: The study found that TCR diversity rose significantly by C4D1 in CD4+ but not CD8+ cells. Reports described newly diagnosed patients as having lower baseline TCR diversity than healthy donors.

V shed 1 base and J shed 6 bases, with 7 bases lying between them. The CDR3 is 13 amino acids. Germline lookup yields CDR1 SGHNT and CDR2 YYREEE (reference sequence). For this clone: Its antigen remains unidentified.

Clones were read by immunoSEQ multiplex PCR, and TCRdb kept only the in-frame ones, dropping some. This sample has about 41,000 clones; about 88% occur once, and the top ten carry just over 5.5%. There was relapse after autologous stem cell transplantation in every patient, and there was variation in brentuximab vedotin exposure. The sequence was obtained from a human donor with classical Hodgkin lymphoma. The chain recombines TRBV5-4 with TRBJ1-4; no definite D call. The input for sequencing was peripheral blood mononuclear cells (PBMCs), taken before the second cycle of nivolumab. The CDR3 sequence: CASSLRVDEKLFF. Written as DNA, the CDR3 is TGTGCCAGCAGCTTGAGAGTAGATGAAAAACTGTTTTTT.